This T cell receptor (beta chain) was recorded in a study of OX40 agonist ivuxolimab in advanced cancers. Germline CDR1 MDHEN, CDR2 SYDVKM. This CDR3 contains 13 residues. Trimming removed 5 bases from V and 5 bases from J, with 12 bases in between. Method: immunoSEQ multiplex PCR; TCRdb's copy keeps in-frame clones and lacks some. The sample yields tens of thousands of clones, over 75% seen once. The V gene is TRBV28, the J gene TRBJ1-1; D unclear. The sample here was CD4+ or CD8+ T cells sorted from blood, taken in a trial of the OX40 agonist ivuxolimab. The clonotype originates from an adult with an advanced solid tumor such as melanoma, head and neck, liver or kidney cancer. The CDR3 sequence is CASSTLKSTEAFF. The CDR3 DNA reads TGTGCCAGCAGTACCCTAAAGAGTACTGAAGCTTTCTTT.